Listed here is a single T cell receptor (beta chain). Its antigen is undetermined. This specimen comes from a study of T cell responses to AZD1222 COVID-19 vaccine. Study-wide findings and caveats: The donor group comprised mostly white British people and more females; the analysis possibly underestimated clonal diversity. Nearly half of spike-specific TCRs reportedly go after variant regions that carry no mutations. Baseline seropositivity characterized only a handful of AZD1222 recipients.

It was second doses at about 4 or about 12 weeks that were pooled. Profiled with immunoSEQ multiplex PCR; TCRdb holds only in-frame clones, not every one. In the table there are roughly 110,000 clones, about 90% of which are singletons. CDR1 is SGHRS and CDR2 is YFSETQ in the germline V gene. V was trimmed by 0 bases and J by 1 base, leaving 7 bases between them. This CDR3 region has 14 residues. The receptor was isolated from an adult who received the AZD1222 COVID-19 vaccine. Sequencing was performed on peripheral blood, taken 28 days after the second AZD1222 dose. V and J are TRBV5-1 and TRBJ1-1; D remains unclear. The CDR3 protein is CASSLAGKNTEAFF. CDR3 coding DNA: TGCGCCAGCAGCTTGGCCGGCAAGAACACTGAAGCTTTCTTT.